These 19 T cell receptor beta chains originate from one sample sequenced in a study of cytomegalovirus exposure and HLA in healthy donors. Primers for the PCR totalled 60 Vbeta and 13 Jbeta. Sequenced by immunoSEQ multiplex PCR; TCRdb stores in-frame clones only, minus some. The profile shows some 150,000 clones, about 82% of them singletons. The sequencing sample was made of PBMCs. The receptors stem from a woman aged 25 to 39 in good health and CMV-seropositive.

In nucleotides, the CDR3 is TGTGCCAGCAGTTACTCAGAGGGGGATGGAAACACCATATATTTT. Amino acids: CASSYSEGDGNTIYF. The chain has TRBV6-6 and TRBJ1-3; tentative D call: TRBD1 (6 bases). The length of the CDR3 is 15 residues. Germline CDR1 is MNHNY and CDR2 is SVGAGI (reference sequence). Deletions cut 0 bases from V and 3 bases from J, with 9 bases between.

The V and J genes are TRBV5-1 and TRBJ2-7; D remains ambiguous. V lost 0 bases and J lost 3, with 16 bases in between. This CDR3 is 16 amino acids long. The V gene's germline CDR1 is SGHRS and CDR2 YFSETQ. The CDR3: CASSLAFERNYYEQYF. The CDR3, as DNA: TGCGCCAGCAGCTTGGCGTTTGAGCGAAACTACTACGAGCAGTACTTC. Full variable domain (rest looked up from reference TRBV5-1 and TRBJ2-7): KAGVTQTPRYLIKTRGQQVTLSCSPISGHRSVSWYQQTPGQGLQFLFEYFSETQRNKGNFPGRFSGRQFSNSRSEMNVSTLELGDSALYLCASSLAFERNYYEQYFGPGTRLTVT.

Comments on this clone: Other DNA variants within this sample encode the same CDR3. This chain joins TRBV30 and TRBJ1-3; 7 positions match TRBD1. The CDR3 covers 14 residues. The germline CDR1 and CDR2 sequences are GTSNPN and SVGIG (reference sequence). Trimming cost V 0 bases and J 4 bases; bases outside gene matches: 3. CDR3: CAWSVPGGGNTIYF. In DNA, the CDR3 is TGTGCCTGGAGTGTACCAGGGGGGGGAAACACCATATATTTT.

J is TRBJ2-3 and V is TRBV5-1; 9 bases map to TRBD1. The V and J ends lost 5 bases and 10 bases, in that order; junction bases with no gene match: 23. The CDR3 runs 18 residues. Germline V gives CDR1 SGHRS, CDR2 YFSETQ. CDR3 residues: CASSLTGTGSRGILSQYF. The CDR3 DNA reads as TGCGCCAGCAGTCTAACTGGGACAGGGTCGAGAGGAATCCTATCGCAGTATTTT.

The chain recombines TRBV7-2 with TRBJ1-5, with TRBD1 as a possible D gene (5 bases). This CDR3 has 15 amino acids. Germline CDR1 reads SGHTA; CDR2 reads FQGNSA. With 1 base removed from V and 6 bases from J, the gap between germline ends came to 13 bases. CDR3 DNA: TGTGCCAGCAGCTTAGGCGCAGGGTTCCCTCAGCCCCAGCATTTT. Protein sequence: CASSLGAGFPQPQHF.

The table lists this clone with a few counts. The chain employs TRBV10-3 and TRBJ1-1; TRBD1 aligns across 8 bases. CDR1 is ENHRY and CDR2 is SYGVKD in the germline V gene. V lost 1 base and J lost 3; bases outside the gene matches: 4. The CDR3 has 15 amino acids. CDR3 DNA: TGTGCCATCAGTGAGTACACAGGGGGAGACACTGAAGCTTTCTTT. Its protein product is CAISEYTGGDTEAFF.

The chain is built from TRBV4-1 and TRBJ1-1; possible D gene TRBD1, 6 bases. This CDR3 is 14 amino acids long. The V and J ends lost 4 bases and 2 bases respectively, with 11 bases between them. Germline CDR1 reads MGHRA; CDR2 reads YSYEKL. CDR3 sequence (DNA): TGCGCCAGCAGCCCAGAAGGGGGAAACACTGAAGCTTTCTTT. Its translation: CASSPEGGNTEAFF.

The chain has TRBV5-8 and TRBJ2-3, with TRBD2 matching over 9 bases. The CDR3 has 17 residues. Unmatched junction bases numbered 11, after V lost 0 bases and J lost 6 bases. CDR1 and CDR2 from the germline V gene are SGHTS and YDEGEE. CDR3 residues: CASSLAVVSGGSDTQYF. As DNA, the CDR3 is TGTGCCAGCAGCTTGGCGGTGGTTAGCGGGGGATCCGATACGCAGTATTTT.

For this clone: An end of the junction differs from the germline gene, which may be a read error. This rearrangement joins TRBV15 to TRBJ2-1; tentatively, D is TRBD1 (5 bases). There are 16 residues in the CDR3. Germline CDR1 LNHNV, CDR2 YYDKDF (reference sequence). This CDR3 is CATSGDKGLFLDEQFF. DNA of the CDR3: TGTGCCACCAGCGGAGATAAGGGGCTTTTTTTAGATGAGCAGTTCTTC.

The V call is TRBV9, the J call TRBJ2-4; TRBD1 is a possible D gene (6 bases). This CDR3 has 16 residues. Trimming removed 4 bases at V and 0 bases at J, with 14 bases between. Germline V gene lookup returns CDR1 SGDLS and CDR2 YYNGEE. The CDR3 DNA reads TGTGCCAGCAGCCCCGGACAGTCTCTAGCCAAAAACATTCAGTACTTC. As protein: CASSPGQSLAKNIQYF.

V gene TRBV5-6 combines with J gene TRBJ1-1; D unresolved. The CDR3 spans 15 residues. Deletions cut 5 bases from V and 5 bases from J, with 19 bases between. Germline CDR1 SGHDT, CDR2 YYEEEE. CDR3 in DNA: TGTGCCAGCAGTTTCCAGGCCCATTGGAGGACTGAAGCTTTCTTT. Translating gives CASSFQAHWRTEAFF.

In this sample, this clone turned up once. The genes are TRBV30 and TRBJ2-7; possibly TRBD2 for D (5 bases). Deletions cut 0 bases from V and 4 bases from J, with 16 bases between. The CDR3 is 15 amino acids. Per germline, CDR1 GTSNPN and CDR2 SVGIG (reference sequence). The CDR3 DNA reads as TGTGCCTGGAGTGTACATGCGGCGGGCCGGTACGAGCAGTACTTC. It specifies CAWSVHAAGRYEQYF.

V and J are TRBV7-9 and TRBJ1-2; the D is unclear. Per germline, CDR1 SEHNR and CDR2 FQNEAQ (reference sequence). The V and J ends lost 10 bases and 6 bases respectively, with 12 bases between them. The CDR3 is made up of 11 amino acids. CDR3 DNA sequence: TGTGCCACCTATTATCGGGATGGCTACACCTTC. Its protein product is CATYYRDGYTF.

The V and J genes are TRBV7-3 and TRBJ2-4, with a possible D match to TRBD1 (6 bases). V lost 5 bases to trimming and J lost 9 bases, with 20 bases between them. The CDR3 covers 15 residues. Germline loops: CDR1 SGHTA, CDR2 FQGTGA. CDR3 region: CASSLYRVPTGIQYF. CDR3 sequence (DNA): TGTGCCAGCAGCCTCTACAGGGTCCCCACGGGCATTCAGTACTTC.

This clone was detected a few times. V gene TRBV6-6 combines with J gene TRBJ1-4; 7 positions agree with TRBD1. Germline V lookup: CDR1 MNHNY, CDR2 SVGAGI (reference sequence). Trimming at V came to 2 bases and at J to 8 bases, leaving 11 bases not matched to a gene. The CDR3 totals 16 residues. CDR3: CASSYPPDRVEEKLFF. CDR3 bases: TGTGCCAGCAGTTACCCCCCAGACAGGGTTGAGGAAAAACTGTTTTTT.

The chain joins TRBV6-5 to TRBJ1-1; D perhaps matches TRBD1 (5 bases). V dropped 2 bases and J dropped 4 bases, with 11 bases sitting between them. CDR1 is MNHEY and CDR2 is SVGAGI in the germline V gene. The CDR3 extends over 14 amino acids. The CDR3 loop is CASSYAGGGTEAFF. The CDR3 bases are TGTGCCAGCAGTTACGCTGGGGGAGGCACTGAAGCTTTCTTT.

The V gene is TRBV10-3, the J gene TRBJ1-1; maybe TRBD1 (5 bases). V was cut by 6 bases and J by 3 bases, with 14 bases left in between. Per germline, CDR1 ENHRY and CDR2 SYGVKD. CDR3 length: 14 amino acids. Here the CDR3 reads CAIRGGMADTEAFF. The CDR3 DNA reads TGTGCCATCAGGGGGGGGATGGCGGACACTGAAGCTTTCTTT.

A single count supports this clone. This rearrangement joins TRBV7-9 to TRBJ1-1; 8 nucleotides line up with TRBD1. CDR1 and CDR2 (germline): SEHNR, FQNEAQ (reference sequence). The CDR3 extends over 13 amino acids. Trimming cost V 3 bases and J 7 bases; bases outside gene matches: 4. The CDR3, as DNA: TGTGCCAGCAGCTTGACAGGGGTGAGTGAAGCTTTCTTT. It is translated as CASSLTGVSEAFF. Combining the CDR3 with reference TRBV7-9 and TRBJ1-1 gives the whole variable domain DTGVSQNPRHKITKRGQNVTFRCDPISEHNRLYWYRQTLGQGPEFLTYFQNEAQLEKSRLLSDRFSAERPKGSFSTLEIQRTEQGDSAMYLCASSLTGVSEAFFGQGTRLTVV.

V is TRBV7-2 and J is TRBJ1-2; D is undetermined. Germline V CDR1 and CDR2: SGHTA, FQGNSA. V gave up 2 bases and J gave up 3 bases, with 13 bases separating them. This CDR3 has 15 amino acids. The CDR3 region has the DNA TGTGCCAGCAGCTTACCCCCGGGGAGTGACTATGGCTACACCTTC. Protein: CASSLPPGSDYGYTF.